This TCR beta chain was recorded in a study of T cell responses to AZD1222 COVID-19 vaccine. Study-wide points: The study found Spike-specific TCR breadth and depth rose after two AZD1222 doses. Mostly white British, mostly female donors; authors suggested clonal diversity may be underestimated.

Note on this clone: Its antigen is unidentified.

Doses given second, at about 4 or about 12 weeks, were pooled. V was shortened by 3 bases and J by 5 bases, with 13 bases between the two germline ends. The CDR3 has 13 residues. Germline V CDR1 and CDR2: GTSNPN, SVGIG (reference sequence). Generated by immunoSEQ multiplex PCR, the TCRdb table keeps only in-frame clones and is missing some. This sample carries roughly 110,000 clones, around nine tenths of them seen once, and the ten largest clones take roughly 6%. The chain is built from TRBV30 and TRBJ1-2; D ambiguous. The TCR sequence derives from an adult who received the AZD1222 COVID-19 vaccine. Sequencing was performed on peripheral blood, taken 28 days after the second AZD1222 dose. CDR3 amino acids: CAWSDGAYYGYTF. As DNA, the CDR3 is TGTGCCTGGAGCGACGGAGCCTATTATGGCTACACCTTC.